The source of this T cell receptor (beta chain) is a study of T cell repertoires and HLA-DP antigens. Study-wide findings and caveats: Clones undetected before culture averaged about 33% against one allele and about 55% against the other.

Turning to this clone: The antigen is not known.

The primer mix covered 54 TRBV segments and 13 TRBJ segments. Sequenced by immunoSEQ multiplex PCR; TCRdb stores in-frame clones only, minus some. Seen here are roughly 120,000 clones, around 92% observed once, and the top ten hold more than 0.25%. CDR1 and CDR2 from the germline V gene are SNHLY and FYNNEI. CDR3 length: 14 residues. V was pared by 7 bases and J by 8 bases, with 20 bases between. Untouched CD4+ T cells were isolated by negative selection, averaging about 98% purity. The chain has TRBV2 and TRBJ2-5; D may be TRBD1 (6 bases). The sequence was collected from a woman younger than 30 in good health and CMV-seronegative. Material for sequencing was CD4+ T cells from PBMCs. CDR3 coding DNA: TGTGCCAGCACCCCGACGAGGCAGGGGAGAACCCAGTACTTC. Translation gives CASTPTRQGRTQYF.